A selection of T cell receptor beta chains follows, all from one sample in a study of blood T cell repertoires in COVID-19. Only in-frame clones appear in the TCRdb table, and some are missing; sequencing was by immunoSEQ multiplex PCR. The sample lists approximately 200,000 clones, around 77% seen once, with 15% to 20% in the top ten. Sample: peripheral blood. Receptors originate from a man in his fifties or sixties with active or convalescent COVID-19. Both conserved end residues are part of each CDR3. Each record gives: D gene, J gene, V gene, clone size, CDR3 protein, CDR3 DNA. The D gene is left open where the match is weak. Part of the rows lack a size; the others show once, few, many or a class for expanded clones.

>-|TRBJ2-7|TRBV27|-
CASSFGHLYEQYF
TGTGCCAGCAGTTTCGGACACCTCTACGAGCAGTACTTC
>-|TRBJ2-7|TRBV19|-
CASSIRGRQYF
TGTGCCAGTAGTATAAGAGGGAGGCAGTACTTC
>-|TRBJ2-6|TRBV5-1|-
CATGISGANVLTF
TGCGCCACCGGGATCTCTGGGGCCAACGTCCTGACTTTC
>-|TRBJ2-1|TRBV3-1/TRBV3-2|-
CASSEEPRAYNEQFF
TGTGCCAGCAGCGAAGAACCCCGGGCCTACAATGAGCAGTTCTTC
>-|TRBJ2-1|TRBV27|-
CASTFKGQGEQFF
TGTGCCAGCACCTTTAAGGGCCAGGGAGAGCAGTTCTTC
>TRBD2|TRBJ2-5|TRBV5-8|-
CASSLAAGGETQYF
TGTGCCAGCAGCTTGGCAGCGGGAGGCGAGACCCAGTACTTC
>TRBD1|TRBJ1-1|TRBV5-4|-
CASSLPGQGTEAFF
TGTGCCAGCAGCTTACCCGGACAGGGTACTGAAGCTTTCTTT
>TRBD2|TRBJ2-7|TRBV5-5|-
CASRFSSGSNYEQYF
TGTGCCAGCAGGTTCTCTAGCGGGAGTAACTACGAGCAGTACTTC
>-|TRBJ1-2|TRBV28|-
CASSTGFYGYTF
TGTGCCAGCAGTACGGGTTTCTATGGCTACACCTTC
>TRBD1|TRBJ1-2|TRBV2|-
CASTLGGTGVGYGYTF
TGTGCCAGCACCCTCGGGGGGACAGGGGTCGGCTATGGCTACACCTTC
>-|TRBJ1-4|TRBV28|-
CASSSRRGGNEKLFF
TGTGCCAGCAGCTCCAGGAGGGGGGGTAATGAAAAACTGTTTTTT
>-|TRBJ2-1|TRBV4-2|few
CASSRRTGLSSYNEQFF
TGTGCCAGCAGCCGCCGCACAGGATTGAGCTCCTACAATGAGCAGTTCTTC
>TRBD1|TRBJ2-6|TRBV7-2|many
CASRERQGNGANVLTF
TGTGCCAGCAGGGAGCGACAGGGAAATGGGGCCAACGTCCTGACTTTC
>TRBD1|TRBJ1-5|TRBV11-2|-
CASSLGGREYYQPQHF
TGTGCCAGCAGTTTAGGGGGCAGAGAGTATTATCAGCCCCAGCATTTT
>-|TRBJ2-1|TRBV6-2/TRBV6-3|-
CASSLSGYNEQFF
TGTGCCAGCAGTTTGAGCGGCTACAATGAGCAGTTCTTC
>TRBD2|TRBJ2-1|TRBV11-3|-
CASSLGIAGVAYNEQFF
TGTGCCAGCAGCTTAGGGATAGCGGGAGTAGCGTACAATGAGCAGTTCTTC
>TRBD2|TRBJ2-5|TRBV2|-
CASSSSGSWQETQYF
TGTGCCAGCAGTTCTAGCGGGTCTTGGCAAGAGACCCAGTACTTC
>-|TRBJ2-7|TRBV7-9|-
CASSQRTLAYEQYF
TGTGCCAGCAGCCAAAGGACATTAGCCTACGAGCAGTACTTC
>-|TRBJ1-3|TRBV2|-
CASSMGGWGNTIYF
TGTGCCAGCAGTATGGGGGGTTGGGGAAACACCATATATTTT
>TRBD2|TRBJ2-7|TRBV4-1|-
CASSRQSGSTYEQYF
TGCGCCAGCAGTAGACAAAGCGGGAGTACGTACGAGCAGTACTTC
>-|TRBJ2-7|TRBV6-5|-
CASMIRGSYEQYF
TGTGCCAGCATGATAAGGGGGTCCTACGAGCAGTACTTC
>TRBD1|TRBJ1-5|TRBV5-1|-
CASSPGTGRNQPQHF
TGCGCCAGCAGCCCCGGGACAGGCCGCAATCAGCCCCAGCATTTT
>TRBD1|TRBJ1-1|TRBV14|once
CASSQGPGGAAFF
TGTGCCAGCAGCCAAGGCCCAGGGGGCGCGGCTTTCTTT
>TRBD1|TRBJ1-3|TRBV2|-
CASSAGTGIAIYF
TGTGCCAGCAGCGCTGGGACAGGGATCGCCATATATTTT
>-|TRBJ2-3|TRBV7-6|-
CASSFGDTQYF
TGTGCCAGCAGCTTCGGAGATACGCAGTATTTT
>-|TRBJ1-1|TRBV30|-
CAWGRNALNTEAFF
TGTGCCTGGGGGAGAAATGCTCTGAACACTGAAGCTTTCTTT